One TCR beta chain is described in this entry. What it recognizes is unknown. The repertoire was sequenced with immunoSEQ multiplex PCR; TCRdb's copy has only in-frame clones and lacks some. This sample has over 65,000 clones, with more than 80% found just once. These data belong to a study of T cell responses to AZD1222 COVID-19 vaccine. Study-wide results and caveats: Spike as a whole was targeted by vaccine-associated CD4 TCRs, dominant at 160-218 and 743-854. Samples come after the peak T cell response, not at day 14. Following two doses of AZD1222, Spike-specific TCR breadth and depth rose. Donors skewed white British and female; clonal diversity was possibly underestimated.

Looked up from germline, CDR1 is SEHNR and CDR2 is FQNEAQ (reference sequence). CDR3 length: 14 residues. V was pared by 5 bases and J by 2 bases, with 9 bases between. The source was peripheral blood, collected on day 0 of AZD1222 vaccination. This receptor was taken from an adult in good health. The chain joins TRBV7-9 to TRBJ1-4; D is unclear. The CDR3 region is CASSIQATNEKLFF. The CDR3 DNA follows: TGTGCCAGCAGCATCCAGGCGACTAATGAAAAACTGTTTTTT.